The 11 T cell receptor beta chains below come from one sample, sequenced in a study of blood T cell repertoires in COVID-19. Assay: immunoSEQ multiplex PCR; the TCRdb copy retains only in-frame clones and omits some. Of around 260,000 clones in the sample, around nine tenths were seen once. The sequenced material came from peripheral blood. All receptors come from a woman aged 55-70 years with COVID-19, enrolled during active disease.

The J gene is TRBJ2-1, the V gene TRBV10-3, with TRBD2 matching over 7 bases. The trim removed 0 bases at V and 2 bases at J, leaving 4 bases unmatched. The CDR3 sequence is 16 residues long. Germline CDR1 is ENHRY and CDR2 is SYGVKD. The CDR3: CAISESVGGPYNEQFF. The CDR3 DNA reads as TGTGCCATCAGTGAGTCGGTGGGAGGGCCCTACAATGAGCAGTTCTTC.

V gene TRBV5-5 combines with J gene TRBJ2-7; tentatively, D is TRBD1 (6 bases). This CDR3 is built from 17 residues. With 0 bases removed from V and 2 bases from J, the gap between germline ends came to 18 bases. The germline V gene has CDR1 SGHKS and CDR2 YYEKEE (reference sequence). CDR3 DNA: TGTGCCAGCAGCTTGGGGGTCGCGGACAGCCACCCCTACGAGCAGTACTTC. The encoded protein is CASSLGVADSHPYEQYF.

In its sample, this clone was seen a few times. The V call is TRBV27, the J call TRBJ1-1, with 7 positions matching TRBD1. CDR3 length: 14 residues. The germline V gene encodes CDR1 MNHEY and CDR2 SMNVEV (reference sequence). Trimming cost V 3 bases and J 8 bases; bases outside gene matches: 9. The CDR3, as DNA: TGTGCCAGCAGTTTTCTAGACAGGGCGTACGAAGCTTTCTTT. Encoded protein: CASSFLDRAYEAFF.

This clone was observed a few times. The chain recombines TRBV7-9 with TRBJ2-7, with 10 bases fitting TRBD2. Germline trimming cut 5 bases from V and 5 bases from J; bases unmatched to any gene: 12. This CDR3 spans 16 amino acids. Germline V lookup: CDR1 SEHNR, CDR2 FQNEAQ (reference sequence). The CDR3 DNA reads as TGTGCCAGCAGCCCATACTGGACTAGCGGTAGAGACGAGCAGTACTTC. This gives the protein CASSPYWTSGRDEQYF.

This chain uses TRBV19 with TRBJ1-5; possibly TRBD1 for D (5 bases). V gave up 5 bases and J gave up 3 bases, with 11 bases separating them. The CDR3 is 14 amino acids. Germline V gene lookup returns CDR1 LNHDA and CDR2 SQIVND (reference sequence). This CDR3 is CASSLGGNNQPQHF. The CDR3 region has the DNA TGTGCCAGTAGTCTGGGGGGTAACAATCAGCCCCAGCATTTT. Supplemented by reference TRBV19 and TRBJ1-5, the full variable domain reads DGGITQSPKYLFRKEGQNVTLSCEQNLNHDAMYWYRQDPGQGLRLIYYSQIVNDFQKGDIAEGYSVSREKKESFPLTVTSAQKNPTAFYLCASSLGGNNQPQHFGDGTRLSIL.

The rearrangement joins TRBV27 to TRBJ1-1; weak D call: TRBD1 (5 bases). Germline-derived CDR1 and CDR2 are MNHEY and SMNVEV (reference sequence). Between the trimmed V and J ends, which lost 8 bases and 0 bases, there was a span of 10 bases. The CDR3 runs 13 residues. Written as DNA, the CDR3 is TGTGCCAGCCAACGACAGTTGAACACTGAAGCTTTCTTT. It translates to CASQRQLNTEAFF.

CDR3 residues: CASSSGLAVVSYNEQFF. The CDR3 DNA follows: TGTGCCAGCAGTTCGGGACTAGCGGTAGTCTCCTACAATGAGCAGTTCTTC. The chain combines TRBV28 with TRBJ2-1; 11 nucleotides align to TRBD2. The CDR3 spans 17 residues. Germline V CDR1 and CDR2: MDHEN, SYDVKM. With 4 bases clipped from V and 0 bases from J, the junction kept 5 bases outside the gene matches.

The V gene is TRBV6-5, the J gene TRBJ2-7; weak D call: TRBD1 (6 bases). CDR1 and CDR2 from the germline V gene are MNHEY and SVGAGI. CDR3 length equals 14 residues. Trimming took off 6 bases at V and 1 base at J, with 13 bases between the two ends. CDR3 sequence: CASRGGIGSYEQYF. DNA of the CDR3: TGTGCCAGCAGAGGGGGTATAGGTTCCTACGAGCAGTACTTC.

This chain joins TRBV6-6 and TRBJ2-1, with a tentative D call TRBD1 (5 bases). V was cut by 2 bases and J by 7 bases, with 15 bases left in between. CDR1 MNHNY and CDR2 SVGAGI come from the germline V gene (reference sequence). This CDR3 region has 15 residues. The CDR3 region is CASSYGALFINEQFF. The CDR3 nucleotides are TGTGCCAGCAGTTACGGGGCCCTATTCATAAATGAGCAGTTCTTC.

The CDR3 protein is CASSAKQTTNEKLFF. The CDR3 nucleotides read TGTGCCAGCAGTGCCAAACAGACAACTAATGAAAAACTGTTTTTT. V usage is TRBV25-1 and J usage is TRBJ1-4, with no clear D. The germline CDR1 and CDR2 sequences are MGHDK and SYGVNS. This CDR3 has 15 residues. V was trimmed by 4 bases and J by 0 bases, leaving 9 bases between them.

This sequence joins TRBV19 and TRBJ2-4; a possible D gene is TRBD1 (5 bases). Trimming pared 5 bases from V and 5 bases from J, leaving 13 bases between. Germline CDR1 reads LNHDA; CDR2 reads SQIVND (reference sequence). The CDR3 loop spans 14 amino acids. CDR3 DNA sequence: TGTGCCAGTAGTGGGGCCAGACGCCAAAACATTCAGTACTTC. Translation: CASSGARRQNIQYF.